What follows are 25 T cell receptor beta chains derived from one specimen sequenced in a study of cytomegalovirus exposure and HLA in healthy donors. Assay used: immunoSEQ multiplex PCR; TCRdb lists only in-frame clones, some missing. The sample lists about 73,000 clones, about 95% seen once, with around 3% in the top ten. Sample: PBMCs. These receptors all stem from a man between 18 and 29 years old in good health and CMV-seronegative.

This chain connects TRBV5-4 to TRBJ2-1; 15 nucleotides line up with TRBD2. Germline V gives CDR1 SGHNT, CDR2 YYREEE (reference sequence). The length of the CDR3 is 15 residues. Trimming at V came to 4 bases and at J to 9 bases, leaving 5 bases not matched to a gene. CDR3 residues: CASSGLAGGPREQFF. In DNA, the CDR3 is TGTGCCAGCAGCGGACTAGCGGGGGGGCCACGTGAGCAGTTCTTC.

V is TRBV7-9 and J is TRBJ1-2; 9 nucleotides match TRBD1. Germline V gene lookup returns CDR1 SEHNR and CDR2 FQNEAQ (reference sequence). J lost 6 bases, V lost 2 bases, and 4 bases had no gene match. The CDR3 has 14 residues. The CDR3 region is CASSLSGTGNGYTF. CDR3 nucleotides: TGTGCCAGCAGCTTATCCGGGACAGGGAATGGCTACACCTTC.

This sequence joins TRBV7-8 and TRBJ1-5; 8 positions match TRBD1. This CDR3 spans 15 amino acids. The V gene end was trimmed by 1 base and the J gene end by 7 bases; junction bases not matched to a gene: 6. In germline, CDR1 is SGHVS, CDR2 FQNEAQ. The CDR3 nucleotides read TGTGCCAGCAGCTTAGGTAGTACAGGGGGGCAGCCCCAGCATTTT. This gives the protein CASSLGSTGGQPQHF.

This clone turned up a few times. CDR3 loop: CASSFGGGGEKLFF. The CDR3 nucleotides are TGTGCCAGCTCCTTCGGAGGGGGCGGTGAAAAACTGTTTTTT. The chain recombines TRBV27 with TRBJ1-4; 7 bases agree with TRBD1. Germline CDR1 and CDR2: MNHEY and SMNVEV (reference sequence). With V trimmed by 8 bases and J by 7 bases, 10 bases remained unmatched. The CDR3 has 14 residues.

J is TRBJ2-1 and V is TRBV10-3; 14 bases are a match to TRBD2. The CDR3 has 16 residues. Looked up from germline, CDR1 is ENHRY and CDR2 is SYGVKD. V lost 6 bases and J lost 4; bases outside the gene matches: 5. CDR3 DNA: TGTGCCATCAGCCCCGGACTAGCGGGGGGTTACAATGAGCAGTTCTTC. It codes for CAISPGLAGGYNEQFF.

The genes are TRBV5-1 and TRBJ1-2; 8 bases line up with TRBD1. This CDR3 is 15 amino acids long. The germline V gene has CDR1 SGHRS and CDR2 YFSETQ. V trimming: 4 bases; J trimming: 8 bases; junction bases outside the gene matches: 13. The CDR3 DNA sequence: TGCGCCAGCAGCGGCAGATTGACAGGGGCGGGGGGCTACACCTTC. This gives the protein CASSGRLTGAGGYTF.

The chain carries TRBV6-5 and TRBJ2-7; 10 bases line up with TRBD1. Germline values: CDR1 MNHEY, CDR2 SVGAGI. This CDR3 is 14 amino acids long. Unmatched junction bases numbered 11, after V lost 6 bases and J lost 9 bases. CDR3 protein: CASRTRDRGGWQYF. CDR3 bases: TGTGCCAGCAGAACCCGGGACAGGGGAGGTTGGCAGTACTTC.

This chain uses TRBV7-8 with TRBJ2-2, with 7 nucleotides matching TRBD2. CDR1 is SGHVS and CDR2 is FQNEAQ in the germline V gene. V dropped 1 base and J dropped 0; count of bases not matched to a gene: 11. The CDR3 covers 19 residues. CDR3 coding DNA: TGTGCCAGCAGCTTAGGGGGGGGACTTGACCCGTCGAACACCGGGGAGCTGTTTTTT. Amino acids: CASSLGGGLDPSNTGELFF.

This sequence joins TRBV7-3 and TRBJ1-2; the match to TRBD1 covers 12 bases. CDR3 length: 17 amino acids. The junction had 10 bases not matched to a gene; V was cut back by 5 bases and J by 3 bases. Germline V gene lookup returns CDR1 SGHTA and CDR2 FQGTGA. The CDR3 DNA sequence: TGTGCCAGCAGCCCCGGGACAGGGGGCGTAAATGACTATGGCTACACCTTC. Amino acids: CASSPGTGGVNDYGYTF.

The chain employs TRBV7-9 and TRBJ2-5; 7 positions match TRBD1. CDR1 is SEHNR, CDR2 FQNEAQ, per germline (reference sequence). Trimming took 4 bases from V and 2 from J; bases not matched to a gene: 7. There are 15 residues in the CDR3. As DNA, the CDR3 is TGTGCCAGCAGCTCCAGGACAGGAACTCAAGAGACCCAGTACTTC. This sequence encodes CASSSRTGTQETQYF. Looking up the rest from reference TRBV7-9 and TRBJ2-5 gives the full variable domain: DTGVSQNPRHKITKRGQNVTFRCDPISEHNRLYWYRQTLGQGPEFLTYFQNEAQLEKSRLLSDRFSAERPKGSFSTLEIQRTEQGDSAMYLCASSSRTGTQETQYFGPGTRLLVL.

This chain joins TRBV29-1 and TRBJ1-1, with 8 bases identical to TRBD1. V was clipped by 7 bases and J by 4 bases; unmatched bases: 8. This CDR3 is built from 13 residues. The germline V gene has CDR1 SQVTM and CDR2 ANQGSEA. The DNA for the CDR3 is TGCAGCGCGATGACAGGGGTTGGCACTGAAGCTTTCTTT. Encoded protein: CSAMTGVGTEAFF.

CDR3 DNA sequence: TGTGCCAGCAGCTCCCGCGGGGGGCCGAACACCGGGGAGCTGTTTTTT. This codes for CASSSRGGPNTGELFF. The V gene is TRBV11-3, the J gene TRBJ2-2, with 8 bases fitting TRBD2. The CDR3 length is 16 residues. The junction had 4 bases not matched to a gene; V was cut back by 4 bases and J by 0 bases. Germline V gene data show CDR1 as SGHNT and CDR2 as YENEEA.

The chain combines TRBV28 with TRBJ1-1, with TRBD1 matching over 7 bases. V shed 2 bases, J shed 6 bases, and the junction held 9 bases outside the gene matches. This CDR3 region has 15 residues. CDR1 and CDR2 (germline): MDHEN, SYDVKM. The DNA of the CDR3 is TGTGCCAGCAGTTTACCTCAGGGGGTGGGAGCTGAAGCTTTCTTT. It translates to CASSLPQGVGAEAFF. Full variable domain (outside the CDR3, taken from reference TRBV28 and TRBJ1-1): DVKVTQSSRYLVKRTGEKVFLECVQDMDHENMFWYRQDPGLGLRLIYFSYDVKMKEKGDIPEGYSVSREKKERFSLILESASTNQTSMYLCASSLPQGVGAEAFFGQGTRLTVV.

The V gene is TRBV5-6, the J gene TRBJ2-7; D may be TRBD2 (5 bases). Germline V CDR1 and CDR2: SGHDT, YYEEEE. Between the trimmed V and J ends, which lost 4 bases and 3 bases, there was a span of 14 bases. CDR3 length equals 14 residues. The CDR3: CASSPGVDLYEQYF. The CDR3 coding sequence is TGTGCCAGCAGCCCCGGGGTCGACCTCTACGAGCAGTACTTC.

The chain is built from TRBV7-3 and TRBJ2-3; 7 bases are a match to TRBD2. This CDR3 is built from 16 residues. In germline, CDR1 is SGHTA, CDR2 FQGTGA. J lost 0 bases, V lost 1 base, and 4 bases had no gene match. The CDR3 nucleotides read TGTGCCAGCAGCTTAAACGGGGGGACGAGCACAGATACGCAGTATTTT. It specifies CASSLNGGTSTDTQYF. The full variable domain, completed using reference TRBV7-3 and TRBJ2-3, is GAGVSQTPSNKVTEKGKYVELRCDPISGHTALYWYRQSLGQGPEFLIYFQGTGAADDSGLPNDRFFAVRPEGSVSTLKIQRTERGDSAVYLCASSLNGGTSTDTQYFGPGTRLTVL.

The CDR3 loop reads CASSPTNRNTEAFF. CDR3 DNA sequence: TGTGCCAGCAGCCCGACAAACCGTAACACTGAAGCTTTCTTT. This chain links TRBV5-6 with TRBJ1-1; D is unclear. The germline V gene encodes CDR1 SGHDT and CDR2 YYEEEE. The CDR3 spans 14 residues. With 4 bases removed from V and 2 bases from J, the gap between germline ends came to 12 bases.

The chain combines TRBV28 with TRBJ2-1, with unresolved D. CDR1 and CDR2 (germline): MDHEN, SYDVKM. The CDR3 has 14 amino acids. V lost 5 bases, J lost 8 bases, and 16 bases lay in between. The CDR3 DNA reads TGTGCCAGCAGTAGGCAGGCCGAGTGGGATGAGCAGTTCTTC. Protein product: CASSRQAEWDEQFF.

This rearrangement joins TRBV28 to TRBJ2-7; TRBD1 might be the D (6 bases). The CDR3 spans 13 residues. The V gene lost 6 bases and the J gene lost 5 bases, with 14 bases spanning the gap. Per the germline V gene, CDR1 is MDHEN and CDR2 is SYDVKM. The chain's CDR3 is CASSGTPKNEQYF. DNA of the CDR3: TGTGCCAGCAGCGGGACACCCAAAAACGAGCAGTACTTC.

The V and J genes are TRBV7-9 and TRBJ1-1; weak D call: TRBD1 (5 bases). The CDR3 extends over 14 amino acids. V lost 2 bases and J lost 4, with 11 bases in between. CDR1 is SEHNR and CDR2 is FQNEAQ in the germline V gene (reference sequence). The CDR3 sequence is CASSLQGLGTEAFF. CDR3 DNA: TGTGCCAGCAGCTTACAGGGTCTGGGCACTGAAGCTTTCTTT. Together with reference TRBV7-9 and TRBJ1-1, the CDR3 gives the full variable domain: DTGVSQNPRHKITKRGQNVTFRCDPISEHNRLYWYRQTLGQGPEFLTYFQNEAQLEKSRLLSDRFSAERPKGSFSTLEIQRTEQGDSAMYLCASSLQGLGTEAFFGQGTRLTVV.

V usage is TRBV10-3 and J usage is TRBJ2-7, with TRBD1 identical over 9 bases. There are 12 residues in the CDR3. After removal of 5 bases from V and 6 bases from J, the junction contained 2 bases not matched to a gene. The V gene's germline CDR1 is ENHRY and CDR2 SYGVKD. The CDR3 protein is CAISTGGSEQYF. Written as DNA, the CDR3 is TGTGCCATCAGTACAGGGGGCTCCGAGCAGTACTTC.

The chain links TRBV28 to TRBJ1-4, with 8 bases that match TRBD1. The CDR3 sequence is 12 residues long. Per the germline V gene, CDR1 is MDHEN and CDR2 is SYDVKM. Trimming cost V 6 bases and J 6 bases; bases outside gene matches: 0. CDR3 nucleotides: TGTGCCAGCAGGACAGGGGATGAAAAACTGTTTTTT. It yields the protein CASRTGDEKLFF.

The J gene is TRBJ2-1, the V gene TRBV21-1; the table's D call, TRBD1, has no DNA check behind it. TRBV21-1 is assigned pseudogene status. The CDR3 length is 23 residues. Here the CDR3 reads CASSKGGSRSGTGDPQSYNEQFF. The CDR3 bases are TGTGCCAGCAGCAAAGGGGGGAGCCGGTCAGGGACAGGGGATCCCCAATCCTACAATGAGCAGTTCTTC.

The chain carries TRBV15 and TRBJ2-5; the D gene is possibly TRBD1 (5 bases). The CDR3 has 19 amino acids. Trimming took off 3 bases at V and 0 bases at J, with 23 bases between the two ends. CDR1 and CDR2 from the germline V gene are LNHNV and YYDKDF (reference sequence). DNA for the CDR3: TGTGCCACCAGCAGGGACCCCCGCCAGGGTTTGGTGAACCAAGAGACCCAGTACTTC. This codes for CATSRDPRQGLVNQETQYF.

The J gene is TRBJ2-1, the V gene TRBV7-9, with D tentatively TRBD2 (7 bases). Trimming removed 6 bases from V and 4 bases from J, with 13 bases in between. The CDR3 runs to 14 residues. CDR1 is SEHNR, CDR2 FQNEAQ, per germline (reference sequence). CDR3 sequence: CASRGGGYYNEQFF. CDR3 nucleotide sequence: TGTGCCAGCAGAGGGGGGGGGTATTACAATGAGCAGTTCTTC.

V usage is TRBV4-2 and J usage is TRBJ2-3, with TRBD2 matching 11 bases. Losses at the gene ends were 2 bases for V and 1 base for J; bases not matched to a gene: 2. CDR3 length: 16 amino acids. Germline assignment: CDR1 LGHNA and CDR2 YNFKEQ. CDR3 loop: CASSQLGLAGTDTQYF. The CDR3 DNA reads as TGTGCCAGCAGCCAACTGGGACTAGCGGGCACAGATACGCAGTATTTT.